The rows below give T cell receptor beta chains drawn from one sample of a study of glioma-infiltrating T cells. TCRdb fed the multiplex PCR reads into MiXCR, producing one record per CDR3 protein. The repertoire holds 100,000 to 150,000 distinct CDR3 sequences, under 25% seen once, with around 28% in the top ten. The sequenced sample consisted of glioma tissue, nonneoplastic brain tissue, or PBMCs (not recorded which). Receptors were obtained from a human donor with low-grade glioma or glioblastoma, undergoing nonglioma brain surgery, or in good health (not recorded which). CDR3s include the opening cysteine and the closing phenylalanine or tryptophan. A D gene is named only where the DNA matches it firmly. Rows give clone size only sometimes, using once, few, many, or a class for an expanded clone.

abundance,len,j_gene,v_gene,d_gene,CDR3aa,CDR3nt
few,16,TRBJ2-3,TRBV24-1,TRBD1,CATSDFGRGRSDTQYF,TGTGCCACCAGTGATTTTGGCAGGGGGCGGTCAGATACGCAGTATTTT
-,15,TRBJ2-5,TRBV7-2,TRBD2,CASTFLATGGETQYF,TGTGCCAGCACCTTCTTAGCGACGGGGGGGGAGACCCAGTACTTC
few,16,TRBJ1-5,TRBV7-2,-,CASSLSGVYSNQPQHF,TGTGCCAGCAGCTTATCGGGAGTTTATAGCAATCAGCCCCAGCATTTT
-,16,TRBJ1-2,TRBV24-1,TRBD1,CATSDTRDSGSWSYTF,TGTGCCACCAGTGATACCCGGGACAGCGGGAGTTGGAGCTACACCTTC
few,14,TRBJ2-1,TRBV24-1,TRBD1,CATSDSPGTGGKFF,TGTGCCACCAGTGATTCCCCCGGGACAGGGGGTAAGTTCTTC
-,17,TRBJ2-1,TRBV14,TRBD2,CASSPSRGGASYNEQFF,TGTGCCAGCAGCCCCTCCCGGGGAGGGGCCTCTTACAATGAGCAGTTCTTC
-,15,TRBJ2-5,TRBV6-1,TRBD2,CASSATGGPQETQYF,TGTGCCAGCAGCGCAACGGGGGGACCTCAAGAGACCCAGTACTTC
many,12,TRBJ2-1,TRBV20-1,-,CSARKAGNEQFF,TGCAGTGCTAGGAAAGCAGGGAATGAGCAGTTCTTC
many,15,TRBJ1-6,TRBV27,-,CASSAGATYNSPLHF,TGTGCCAGCAGTGCAGGGGCCACCTATAATTCACCCCTCCACTTT
-,15,TRBJ2-2,TRBV27,-,CASSLSRGGTGELFF,TGTGCCAGCAGTTTGAGCAGGGGCGGCACCGGGGAGCTGTTTTTT